These 20 T cell receptor beta chains share one sample of origin, sequenced in a study of blood T cell repertoires in COVID-19. TCRdb's table, derived via immunoSEQ multiplex PCR, lists solely in-frame clones and lacks some. In the table there are roughly 190,000 clones, approximately 88% of which are singletons. The source material was PBMCs or T cells enriched from blood (not recorded which). These receptor sequences come from a woman younger than 45 who had recovered from COVID-19.

The V gene is TRBV6-5, the J gene TRBJ1-1, with D possibly matching TRBD1 (5 bases). The CDR3 sequence is 13 residues long. The V end lost 2 bases, the J end lost 6 bases, and 10 bases lay between the germline ends. The germline CDR1 and CDR2 sequences are MNHEY and SVGAGI. The CDR3 coding sequence is TGTGCCAGCAGTTACCGACAGCAACCTGAAGCTTTCTTT. This encodes CASSYRQQPEAFF.

The CDR3 nucleotides are TGTGCCAGCAGCTCCGGGACAGGTCGTTCTGAAGCTTTCTTT. Protein: CASSSGTGRSEAFF. This sequence joins TRBV7-9 and TRBJ1-1; 8 bases map to TRBD1. V shed 4 bases and J 6 bases; nucleotides not matched to a gene: 7. In germline, CDR1 is SEHNR, CDR2 FQNEAQ (reference sequence). This CDR3 is 14 amino acids long.

The chain employs TRBV18 and TRBJ2-5, with 7 bases matching TRBD2. The CDR3 runs to 14 residues. Germline CDR1 and CDR2: KGHSH and LQKENI. After removal of 4 bases from V and 1 base from J, the junction contained 3 bases not matched to a gene. CDR3 DNA sequence: TGTGCCAGCTCACGTCGGGGGGTCCAAGAGACCCAGTACTTC. This codes for CASSRRGVQETQYF.

This sequence joins TRBV19 and TRBJ2-4; 9 bases match TRBD2. The germline CDR1 and CDR2 sequences are LNHDA and SQIVND (reference sequence). V was pared by 0 bases and J by 0 bases, with 15 bases of the junction left unmatched. CDR3 length: 21 amino acids. CDR3 coding DNA: TGTGCCAGTAGTATAGAGGTCGAACTAGCGGGTCCCGTACTAGCCAAAAACATTCAGTACTTC. Its protein product is CASSIEVELAGPVLAKNIQYF.

About this clone: The limits of the CDR3 on the DNA are not certain, so only TCRdb's listed CDR3 is given. The chain uses TRBV7-9 and TRBJ2-2; TRBD1, the table's D call, lacks a check against the DNA. The CDR3 contains 16 residues when both ends are counted. Germline V lookup: CDR1 SEHNR, CDR2 FQNEAQ (reference sequence). The CDR3 sequence is CASSFFGSPNTGELFF.

The chain links TRBV18 to TRBJ1-6; 8 bases agree with TRBD1. This CDR3 is built from 14 residues. V gave up 5 bases and J gave up 10 bases; unmatched junction bases: 7. Germline V gene lookup returns CDR1 KGHSH and CDR2 LQKENI. CDR3 in amino acids: CASSIGQGKSPLHF. In DNA form, the CDR3 reads TGTGCCAGCTCAATCGGACAGGGCAAATCACCCCTCCACTTT.

The chain joins TRBV2 to TRBJ2-6; weak D call: TRBD1 (5 bases). The CDR3 has 17 residues. Germline V CDR1 and CDR2: SNHLY, FYNNEI. Trimming removed 8 bases at V and 4 bases at J, with 21 bases between. In nucleotides, the CDR3 is TGTGCCAGCGCCAGTTTTAGGGGCGCAGACGGGGCCAACGTCCTGACTTTC. This codes for CASASFRGADGANVLTF.

The chain uses TRBV9 and TRBJ1-2, with TRBD1 matching over 8 bases. The CDR3 is 13 amino acids. V lost 6 bases and J lost 8; bases outside the gene matches: 9. Germline-derived CDR1 and CDR2 are SGDLS and YYNGEE. CDR3 sequence reads: CASTPGQGGGYTF. The CDR3 DNA reads as TGTGCCAGCACCCCTGGACAGGGAGGCGGCTACACCTTC.

This rearrangement joins TRBV5-8 to TRBJ2-7; 10 nucleotides match TRBD1. The junction had 7 bases not matched to a gene; V was cut back by 3 bases and J by 4 bases. The CDR3 runs to 15 residues. CDR1 SGHTS and CDR2 YDEGEE come from the germline V gene. The CDR3 DNA reads as TGTGCCAGCAGCTCCGCCGGGACAGGGGTATACGAGCAGTACGTC. Translating gives CASSSAGTGVYEQYV.

This chain uses TRBV7-9 with TRBJ2-3, with TRBD2 matching 9 bases. Unmatched junction bases numbered 11, after V lost 2 bases and J lost 2 bases. In germline, CDR1 is SEHNR, CDR2 FQNEAQ (reference sequence). This CDR3 has 18 residues. CDR3 loop: CASSLRSSSGGPTDTQYF. As DNA, the CDR3 is TGTGCCAGCAGCTTAAGGTCTAGTAGCGGGGGCCCCACAGATACGCAGTATTTT.

V and J are TRBV5-4 and TRBJ1-1; D is ambiguous. V gave up 3 bases and J gave up 0 bases, with 15 bases separating them. The CDR3 runs to 16 residues. Germline V gene data show CDR1 as SGHNT and CDR2 as YYREEE (reference sequence). As DNA, the CDR3 is TGTGCCAGCAGCTCCCCGAGCCAGACTCTGAACACTGAAGCTTTCTTT. Protein sequence: CASSSPSQTLNTEAFF.

The chain links TRBV18 to TRBJ2-7; D remains unclear. Germline V gene data show CDR1 as KGHSH and CDR2 as LQKENI. The CDR3 length is 13 residues. V was clipped by 4 bases and J by 0 bases, with 7 bases between them. CDR3 bases: TGTGCCAGCTCACTCCCGTCCTCCTACGAGCAGTACGTC. Translated: CASSLPSSYEQYV.

The rearrangement uses TRBV30 and TRBJ1-2, with 7 bases that match TRBD1. Unmatched junction bases numbered 4, after V lost 2 bases and J lost 1 base. There are 14 residues in the CDR3. The germline V gene encodes CDR1 GTSNPN and CDR2 SVGIG (reference sequence). The CDR3 DNA sequence: TGTGCCTGGAGTCAGCAGGGGGTTAACTATGGCTACACCTTC. Translation: CAWSQQGVNYGYTF.

This clone came up many times. For the CDR3, the DNA is TGTGCCAGCAGCTTAGCGACTAGCGGGCGGCGTATCAACACCGGGGAGCTGTTTTTT. As protein: CASSLATSGRRINTGELFF. This sequence joins TRBV7-2 and TRBJ2-2; 10 nucleotides align to TRBD2. The V gene's germline CDR1 is SGHTA and CDR2 FQGNSA. The CDR3 covers 19 residues. Losses at the gene ends were 0 bases for V and 2 bases for J; bases not matched to a gene: 9.

This clone has at least ten counts. DNA for the CDR3: TGTGCCAGCAGTTCTGGGACAGATTATAATTCACCCCTCCACTTT. Protein product: CASSSGTDYNSPLHF. The rearrangement joins TRBV28 to TRBJ1-6, with 7 bases matching TRBD1. The V segment lost 4 bases and the J segment 4 bases; nucleotides outside the gene matches: 4. The CDR3 runs 15 residues. Germline CDR1 reads MDHEN; CDR2 reads SYDVKM.

The chain employs TRBV6-5 and TRBJ1-6, with D perhaps TRBD1 (6 bases). This CDR3 is built from 14 residues. Germline assignment: CDR1 MNHEY and CDR2 SVGAGI. Trimming took 4 bases from V and 8 from J, leaving 12 bases between them. The DNA for the CDR3 is TGTGCCAGCAGTTCAAGGACAGAGGATTCACCCCTCCACTTT. It specifies CASSSRTEDSPLHF.

The chain couples TRBV5-1 to TRBJ1-4; 7 bases line up with TRBD1. The germline gives CDR1 SGHRS, CDR2 YFSETQ. The CDR3 sequence is 14 residues long. The trim removed 4 bases at V and 4 bases at J, leaving 4 bases unmatched. CDR3 sequence (DNA): TGCGCCAGCAGCCTCAGGGGGATTAATGAAAAACTGTTTTTT. Encoded protein: CASSLRGINEKLFF.

The CDR3 nucleotides are TGTGCCAGCCGGGGACAGGGGGCGTCTAATTCACCCCTCCACTTT. This gives the protein CASRGQGASNSPLHF. V is TRBV7-2 and J is TRBJ1-6; 12 nucleotides align to TRBD1. From germline, CDR1 is SGHTA and CDR2 FQGNSA. The CDR3 extends over 15 amino acids. The junction had 5 bases not matched to a gene; V was cut back by 8 bases and J by 6 bases. The complete variable domain, with remaining parts taken from reference TRBV7-2 and TRBJ1-6, reads GAGVSQSPSNKVTEKGKDVELRCDPISGHTALYWYRQSLGQGLEFLIYFQGNSAPDKSGLPSDRFSAERTGGSVSTLTIQRTQQEDSAVYLCASRGQGASNSPLHFGNGTRLTVT.

The chain employs TRBV5-1 and TRBJ2-7; D possibly corresponds to TRBD1 (5 bases). The germline V and J ends were trimmed by 0 bases and 6 bases, with 10 bases remaining between them. Per germline, CDR1 SGHRS and CDR2 YFSETQ. This CDR3 contains 13 residues. The CDR3 bases are TGCGCCAGCAGCTTGGGGGGCCGAACCGAGCAGTACTTC. It yields the protein CASSLGGRTEQYF.

This clone was seen a single time. This chain connects TRBV7-8 to TRBJ2-3; 9 positions match TRBD2. Looked up from germline, CDR1 is SGHVS and CDR2 is FQNEAQ. Unmatched junction bases numbered 7, after V lost 5 bases and J lost 1 base. CDR3 size: 16 residues. The CDR3 loop is CASSRTRTSGTDTQYF. The CDR3 coding sequence is TGTGCCAGCAGCCGGACTCGGACTAGCGGCACAGATACGCAGTATTTT.